The present T cell receptor beta chain was sequenced within a study of molecular identifiers for immune sequencing clone quantification. Per germline, CDR1 SGDLS and CDR2 YYNGEE. The CDR3 runs to 14 residues. The V gene lost 3 bases and the J gene lost 11 bases, with 17 bases spanning the gap. Previously described methods and listed TCR primers were used for bulk TCR libraries. TCRdb independently ran MiXCR on the PCR reads; one entry per CDR3 protein. The table includes fewer than 350,000 distinct CDR3 sequences, under 25% detected once. The source of this sequence is a human donor in good health. Some libraries in this study had Jurkat cell RNA spiked in. Material for sequencing was naive CD8+ T cells from blood, with Jurkat cell RNA spiked in. Subset: FACS-sorted CD8+CD4-CCR7+CD45RA+ naive T cells. V gene TRBV9 combines with J gene TRBJ1-4; D not certain. The CDR3 nucleotides read TGTGCCAGCAGCGCAGAGGTGTTTTTCGAGAAACTGTTTTTT. Translating it yields CASSAEVFFEKLFF.